Listed below are T cell receptor beta chains from one sample, sequenced in a study of cytomegalovirus exposure and HLA in healthy donors. TCRdb keeps only in-frame clones here, not all; method: immunoSEQ multiplex PCR. The data contain under 65,000 clones, roughly 90% of them seen just once; the ten biggest clones take up around 8.4%. Sequences were obtained from PBMCs. The receptor source for this set is a woman aged 18 to 35 in good health and CMV-seropositive. Each CDR3 is given with its conserved first and last residue. D genes are given only for firm matches. Clone size is not always given. Where it is, it says once, few, many or a class for expanded clones.

D gene	V gene	clone size	J gene	CDR3 length	CDR3 DNA	CDR3 protein
TRBD1	TRBV10-2	.	TRBJ2-1	16	TGCGCCAGCAGTGAGTATGGGACAGCGTATAGGGGTGAGCAGTTCTTC	CASSEYGTAYRGEQFF
.	TRBV19	.	TRBJ1-2	13	TGTGCCAGTAGTCCGTTCGCGGGGTATGGCTACACCTTC	CASSPFAGYGYTF
TRBD1	TRBV18	.	TRBJ1-1	15	TGTGCCAGCTCACTTAAACAGGGGATGAACACTGAAGCTTTCTTT	CASSLKQGMNTEAFF
TRBD2	TRBV15	.	TRBJ2-5	17	TGTGCCACCCGAAGGCGGACTAGCGGGGGGCTCCAAGAGACCCAGTACTTC	CATRRRTSGGLQETQYF
TRBD1	TRBV5-4	.	TRBJ1-2	14	TGTGCCAGCAGCTTGGAGACAGGGGACTATGGCTACACCTTC	CASSLETGDYGYTF
TRBD1	TRBV5-1	.	TRBJ1-1	14	TGCGCCAGCAGCTTAGGGACAGGGGGCACTGAAGCTTTCTTT	CASSLGTGGTEAFF
.	TRBV29-1	.	TRBJ2-2	14	TGCAGCGTTGGCGTTCAAAGTCTCACCGGGGAGCTGTTTTTT	CSVGVQSLTGELFF
TRBD2	TRBV6-4	.	TRBJ2-3	17	TGTGCCAGCAGTGACTCGACTAGCGGGGGGGGCACAGATACGCAGTATTTT	CASSDSTSGGGTDTQYF
TRBD1	TRBV10-2	.	TRBJ1-1	13	TGCGCCACCCGAGGGGACAGGAACACTGAAGCTTTCTTT	CATRGDRNTEAFF
.	TRBV19	.	TRBJ1-1	13	TGTGCCAGTAGCCCGCTCGGGAACACTGAAGCTTTCTTT	CASSPLGNTEAFF
.	TRBV19	.	TRBJ1-5	14	TGTGCCAGTAGTAACAGGGCTGGCGATCAGCCCCAGCATTTT	CASSNRAGDQPQHF
.	TRBV25-1	once	TRBJ2-3	12	TGTGCCAGCAGTGTCCTGTCCGATACGCAGTATTTT	CASSVLSDTQYF
TRBD1	TRBV19	.	TRBJ2-1	16	TGTGCCAGTAGTATGCTGGGACAGGTAGGGCACAATGAGCAGTTCTTC	CASSMLGQVGHNEQFF
TRBD1	TRBV7-2	once	TRBJ2-1	16	TGTGCCAGCAGCTTGCGCGGACAGGGGCGCCCTAATGAGCAGTTCTTC	CASSLRGQGRPNEQFF
TRBD2	TRBV29-1	.	TRBJ2-3	13	TGCAGCGTTAGACTAGCGGGACTAGACGCGCAGTATTTT	CSVRLAGLDAQYF
TRBD2	TRBV5-5	few	TRBJ2-1	15	TGTGCCAGCAGCTCCGGGACTAGCGGGGGGGTGTCCCAGTTCTTC	CASSSGTSGGVSQFF
TRBD1	TRBV2	.	TRBJ2-7	13	TGTGCCAGCAGGGGGGACAGGGCAAACGAGCAGTACTTC	CASRGDRANEQYF
.	TRBV30	once	TRBJ1-2	13	TGTGCCTGGAGACAGGCAGCTAACTATGGCTACACCTTC	CAWRQAANYGYTF
TRBD1	TRBV10-1	.	TRBJ2-1	16	TGCGCCAGCAGTGACCCTACCGGGACAGGGAACAATGAGCAGTTCTTC	CASSDPTGTGNNEQFF
.	TRBV7-8	few	TRBJ1-1	11	TGTGCCAGCAGCTTAGGCGGTGAAGCTTTCTTT	CASSLGGEAFF
.	TRBV5-6	.	TRBJ1-4	14	TGTGCCAGCAGCTTGCAGGGAGGGGTTGAAAAACTGTTTTTT	CASSLQGGVEKLFF
.	TRBV9	.	TRBJ2-3	17	TGTGCCAGCAGCCCGAGGGTTGTGGGGGGGCTTGGAGATACGCAGTATTTT	CASSPRVVGGLGDTQYF
TRBD1	TRBV6-6	.	TRBJ2-2	16	TGTGCCAGCAGTCACAGGGGGCCAACAAACACCGGGGAGCTGTTTTTT	CASSHRGPTNTGELFF
.	TRBV10-3	.	TRBJ1-2	15	TGTGCCATCAGTGACCCCGGCGAGGGGGAGGGTGGCTACACCTTC	CAISDPGEGEGGYTF
.	TRBV6-5	.	TRBJ2-3	13	TGTGCCAGCAGTAAGGGGGGCACAGATACGCAGTATTTT	CASSKGGTDTQYF
.	TRBV30	.	TRBJ2-3	24	TGTGCCTGGAGTTATGGCTACAGTTTCCATCCGCCCAGAAACCGAAAACCTAGCACAGATACGCAGTATTTT	CAWSYGYSFHPPRNRKPSTDTQYF